This TCR beta chain originates from a study of shared clonotypes between healthy human individuals. Study-wide findings and caveats: Clonotypes that were shared across four donors made up around 5% of naive CD4 clonotypes. Generation of non-shared clonotypes was less probable than generation of clonotypes shared by all four donors.

Points on this clone: Antigen: not known.

This CDR3 contains 14 residues. Clones were read by immunoSEQ multiplex PCR, and TCRdb kept only the in-frame ones, dropping some. The sample yields about 1.1 million clones, more than 75% seen once. The chain is built from TRBV21-1 and TRBJ2-7; TRBD1 is taken as the D call from the table, unchecked against the DNA. TRBV21-1 is described as a pseudogene. The sample consisted of memory CD4+ T cells from PBMCs. Subset meaning: CD45RA-negative fraction. This sequence originates from a young man in good health. Some clones in this sample may be carry-over from other donors' samples. For the CDR3, the DNA is TGTGCCAGCAGCAAAGAAACAGCTCCCTACGAGCAGTACTTC. It translates to CASSKETAPYEQYF.